This T cell receptor (beta chain) was documented in a study of blood T cell repertoires in COVID-19. On the study more broadly: Whether acute or convalescent, the COVID-19 samples came from the United States, Italy and Spain.

This clone was recorded many times. Data came from immunoSEQ multiplex PCR; TCRdb stores just in-frame clones and leaves some out. The profile shows roughly 180,000 clones, over 75% of them singletons. This TCR was sampled from a woman aged 40 to 50 with acute COVID-19. The sequenced sample was PBMCs or T cells enriched from blood (not recorded which).

The CDR3 spells CASSTGTGDHEQFF. In DNA form, the CDR3 reads TGCGCCAGCAGTACCGGGACAGGGGACCATGAGCAGTTCTTC. The V and J genes are TRBV10-1 and TRBJ2-1, with 10 bases lining up with TRBD1. The CDR3 contains 14 residues. Germline V CDR1 and CDR2: WNHNN, SYGVQD (reference sequence). Germline trimming cut 5 bases from V and 8 bases from J; bases unmatched to any gene: 6.